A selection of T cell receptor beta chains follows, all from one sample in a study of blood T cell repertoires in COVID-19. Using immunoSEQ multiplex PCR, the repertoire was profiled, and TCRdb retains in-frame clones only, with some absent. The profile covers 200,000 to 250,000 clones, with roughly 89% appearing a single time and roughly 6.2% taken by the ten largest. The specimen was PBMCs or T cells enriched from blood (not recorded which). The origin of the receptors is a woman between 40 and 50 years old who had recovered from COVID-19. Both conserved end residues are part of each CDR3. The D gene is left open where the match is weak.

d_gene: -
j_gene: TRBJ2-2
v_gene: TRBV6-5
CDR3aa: CASRSGTGELFF

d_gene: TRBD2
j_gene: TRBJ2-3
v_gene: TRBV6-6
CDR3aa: CASSPGTSGALTDTQYF

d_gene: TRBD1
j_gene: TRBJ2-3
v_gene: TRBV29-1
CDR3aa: CSGQGADTQYF

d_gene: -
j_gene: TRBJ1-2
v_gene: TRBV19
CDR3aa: CASSSGEAGYTF

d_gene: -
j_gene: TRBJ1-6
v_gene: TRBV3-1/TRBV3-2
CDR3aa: CASSQVSSYNSPLHF

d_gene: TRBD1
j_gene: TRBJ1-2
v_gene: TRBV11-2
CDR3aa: CASSAYRGQDSYGYTF

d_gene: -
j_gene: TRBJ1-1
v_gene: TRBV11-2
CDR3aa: CASSSRGGVNTEAFF

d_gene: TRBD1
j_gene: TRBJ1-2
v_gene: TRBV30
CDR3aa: CAWRKPGQGIYGYTF

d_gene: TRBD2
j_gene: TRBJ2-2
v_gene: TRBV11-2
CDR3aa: CASTWGGRELFF

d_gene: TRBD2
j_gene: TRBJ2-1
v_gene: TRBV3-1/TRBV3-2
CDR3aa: CASSRQLAGDRDEQFF

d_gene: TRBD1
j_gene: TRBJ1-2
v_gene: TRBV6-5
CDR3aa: CASSFGQVGYGYTF

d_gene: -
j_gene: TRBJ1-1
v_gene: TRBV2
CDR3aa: CASSDIWRGNTEAFF

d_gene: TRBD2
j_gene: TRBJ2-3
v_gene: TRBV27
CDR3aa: CASSKLAGIGRDTQYF

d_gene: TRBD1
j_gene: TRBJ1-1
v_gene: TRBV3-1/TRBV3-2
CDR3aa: CASSQGDRLNTEAFF

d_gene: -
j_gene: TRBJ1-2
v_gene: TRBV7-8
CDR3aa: CASSLGREESYTF

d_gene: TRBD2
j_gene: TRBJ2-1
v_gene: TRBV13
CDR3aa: CASSLVAGVGGGEQFF

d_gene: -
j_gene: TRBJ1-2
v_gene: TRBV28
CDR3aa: CASSLPERAGYTF

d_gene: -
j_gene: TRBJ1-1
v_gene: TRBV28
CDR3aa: CASSLLTRGGEAFF

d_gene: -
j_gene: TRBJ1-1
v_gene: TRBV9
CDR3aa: CASSEGQGDQAFF

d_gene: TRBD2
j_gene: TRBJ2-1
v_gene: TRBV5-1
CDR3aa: CASSLLAGFTYNEQFF

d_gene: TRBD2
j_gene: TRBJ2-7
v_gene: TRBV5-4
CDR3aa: CASSLDSGSNEQYF

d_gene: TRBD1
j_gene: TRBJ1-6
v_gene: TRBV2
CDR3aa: CASSERGHHNSPLHF

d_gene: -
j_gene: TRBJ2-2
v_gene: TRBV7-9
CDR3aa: CASSSTRLSTNTGELFF

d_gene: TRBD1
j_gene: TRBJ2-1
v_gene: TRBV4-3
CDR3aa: CASSQVPGGINEQFF

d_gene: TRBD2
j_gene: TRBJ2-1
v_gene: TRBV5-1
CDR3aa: CASTPGTSGSIRYNEQFF

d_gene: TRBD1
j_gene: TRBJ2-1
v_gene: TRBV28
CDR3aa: CASRSPGGQPYNEQFF

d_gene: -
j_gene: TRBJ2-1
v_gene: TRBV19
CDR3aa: CASSPPDATYNEQFF

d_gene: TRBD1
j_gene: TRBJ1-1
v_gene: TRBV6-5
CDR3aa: CASSRRQGLTEAFF

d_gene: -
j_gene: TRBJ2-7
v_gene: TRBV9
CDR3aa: CASSSRGTLGEQYF

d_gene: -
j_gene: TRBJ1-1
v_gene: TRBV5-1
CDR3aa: CASSLPGIEAFF

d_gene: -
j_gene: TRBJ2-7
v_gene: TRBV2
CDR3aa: CASSVGGLEQYF

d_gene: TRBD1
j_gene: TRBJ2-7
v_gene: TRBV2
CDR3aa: CASSEDRGSYEQYF

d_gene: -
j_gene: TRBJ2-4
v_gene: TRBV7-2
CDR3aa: CASSLAGGHIQYF

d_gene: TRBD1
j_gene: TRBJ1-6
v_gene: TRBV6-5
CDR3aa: CASSIYRDRESPLHF

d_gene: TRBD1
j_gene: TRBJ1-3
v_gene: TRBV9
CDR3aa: CASSKYLQGFTGNTIYF

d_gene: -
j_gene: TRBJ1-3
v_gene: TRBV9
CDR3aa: CASSAQVQLSGNTIYF

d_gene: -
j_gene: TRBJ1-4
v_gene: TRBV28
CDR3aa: CASRDTPGHSFF

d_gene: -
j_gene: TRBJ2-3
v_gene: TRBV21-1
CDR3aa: CASSTGQGMSSTDTQYF

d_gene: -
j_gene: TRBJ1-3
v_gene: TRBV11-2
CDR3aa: CASTLGVPGNTIYF

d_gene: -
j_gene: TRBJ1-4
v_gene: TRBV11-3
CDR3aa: CASSETIGEDNEKLFF

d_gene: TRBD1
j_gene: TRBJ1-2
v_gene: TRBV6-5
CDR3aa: CASSSQGAVDGYTF